The 2 T cell receptor beta chains listed next were all sequenced from one sample in a study of blood T cells in healthy people across ages. Sample-barcoded 5' priming and a J-beta primer mix drove a second PCR of roughly 6 to 12 cycles. TCRdb used MiXCR to reprocess the 5' RACE reads, holding one entry per CDR3 protein. The sample carries 1.5 million to 2 million distinct CDR3 sequences, roughly 49% recorded once. The sample taken for sequencing was blood. These TCRs come from a woman aged 40 to 55 in good health.

The sample holds a few counts of this clonotype. This chain joins TRBV5-6 and TRBJ2-5, with D unresolved. The germline V gene has CDR1 SGHDT and CDR2 YYEEEE. Trimming took off 2 bases at V and 6 bases at J, with 11 bases between the two ends. CDR3 length: 13 amino acids. As DNA, the CDR3 is TGTGCCAGCAGCTTTGAATTAGGGCAGACCCAGTACTTC. It yields the protein CASSFELGQTQYF.

The V gene is TRBV10-3, the J gene TRBJ2-3, with TRBD2 matching over 12 bases. The CDR3 totals 14 residues. The junction had 0 bases not matched to a gene; V was cut back by 4 bases and J by 4 bases. Germline loops: CDR1 ENHRY, CDR2 SYGVKD. Here the CDR3 DNA reads TGTGCCATCAGTGCTAGCGGGGGGGCAGATACGCAGTATTTT. It codes for CAISASGGADTQYF.